This T cell receptor (beta chain) appears in the sequencing data of a study of blood T cells in healthy people across ages. Study results and limitations: Estimated diversity across one million T cells was deemed an underestimate.

In the case of this clonotype: Its antigen is unidentified.

The authors ran a second PCR of 7 to 11 cycles using a sample-barcoded 5' primer and a J-beta primer mix. Each cDNA was tagged by a template-switch adaptor containing 12 random nucleotides. In TCRdb, the 5' RACE reads were re-called with MiXCR into one record per CDR3 protein. The top ten hold roughly 12% of the sample, which has about 670,000 distinct CDR3 sequences, approximately 52% seen once. All donors came from Russia, were Caucasian and healthy, and spanned ages roughly 6 to 95. This CDR3 has 17 amino acids. Trimming removed 1 base from V and 7 bases from J, with 25 bases in between. Germline V CDR1 and CDR2: DFQATT, SNEGSKA (reference sequence).

This TCR came from a woman aged 80 or over in good health. The J gene is TRBJ1-2, the V gene TRBV20-1, with D possibly TRBD1 on 5 matching bases. The sequenced material came from blood. CDR3 amino acids: CSARAVTDRPLGGGYTF. DNA of the CDR3: TGCAGTGCTAGAGCGGTAACTGACAGACCCCTAGGAGGTGGCTACACCTTC.